This T cell receptor (beta chain) was profiled in a study of response to subunit inactivated influenza vaccine. TCRdb reprocessed the RT-PCR reads via MiXCR and lists one record per CDR3 protein. Of 500,000 to 550,000 distinct CDR3 sequences listed, approximately 22% are singletons. Trimming removed 3 bases from V and 8 bases from J, with 10 bases in between. The CDR3 is made up of 12 amino acids. This same sample was also part of a study on T cells expressing NK-cell markers. From that study: 5'RACE template switching with UMIs generated TCR beta cDNA. Cells sorted as CD3+CD56+NKG2C+, CD3+CD56+NKG2C- and CD3+CD56-NKG2C+ T cells supplied the TCR beta repertoires. Seven donors tested HCMV-seropositive and one tested seronegative among the eight sequenced. Roughly 1.0-7.0% of CD8+ T cells in roughly six donors belonged to dominant NKG2C+ clonotypes.

The TCR sequence derives from a man aged 50-59 years who received an inactivated influenza vaccine. The sample in question was CD4+ T cells sorted from PBMCs, obtained 11 to 12 days after vaccination. The V call is TRBV12-3 or TRBV12-4, the J call TRBJ2-5; unclear D gene. The CDR3 DNA reads as TGTGCCAGCAGTTTGGCCTTGGCCACCCAGTACTTC. Translating gives CASSLALATQYF.